Below, 2 T cell receptor beta chains from the same sample are listed, as sequenced in a study of CXCR3-negative and CXCR3-positive naive CD8 T cells. UMI-labeled 5' RACE TRB cDNA libraries were prepared from the cells. For each CDR3 protein, TCRdb gives one entry from its re-call of the 5' RACE reads, without DNA. This specimen shows about 38,000 distinct CDR3 sequences; the ten leading clones hold more than 14%. The sample comprised memory CD8+ T cells from blood. Every receptor here comes from a human donor in good health. Some clones in this sample may be carry-over from other donors' samples.

The V gene is TRBV12-3 or TRBV12-4, the J gene TRBJ2-3; as DNA is missing, the TRBD1 call by TCRdb cannot be tested. The CDR3 extends over 13 amino acids. The CDR3 sequence is CASTDSSTDTQYF.

This clonotype shows up as medium-sized by frequency. This chain joins TRBV12-3 or TRBV12-4 and TRBJ2-5; there is no DNA to check the TCRdb D call of TRBD2. This CDR3 has 15 residues. The CDR3: CASGRGGRMQETQYF.